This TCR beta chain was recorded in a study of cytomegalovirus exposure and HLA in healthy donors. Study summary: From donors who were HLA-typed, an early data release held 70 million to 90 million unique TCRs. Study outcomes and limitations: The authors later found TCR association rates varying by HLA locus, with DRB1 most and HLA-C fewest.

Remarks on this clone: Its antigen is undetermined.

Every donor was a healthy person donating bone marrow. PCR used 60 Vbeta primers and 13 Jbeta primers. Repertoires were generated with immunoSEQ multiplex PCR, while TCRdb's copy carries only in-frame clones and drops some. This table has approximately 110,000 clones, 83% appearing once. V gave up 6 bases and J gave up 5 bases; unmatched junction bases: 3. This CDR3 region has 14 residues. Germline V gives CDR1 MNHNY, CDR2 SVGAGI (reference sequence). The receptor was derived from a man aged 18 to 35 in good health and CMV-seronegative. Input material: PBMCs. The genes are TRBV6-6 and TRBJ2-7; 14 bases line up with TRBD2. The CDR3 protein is CASRGLAGVDEQYF. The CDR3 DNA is TGTGCCAGCAGGGGACTAGCGGGAGTCGACGAGCAGTACTTC.